These T cell receptor beta chains were read from a single sample in a study of CD8 T cells in ankylosing spondylitis. From the 5' RACE reads, TCRdb called clonotypes with MiXCR, one entry per CDR3 protein. This repertoire shows 40,000 to 50,000 distinct CDR3 sequences, about 4.2% found once; its top ten account for 4%. The source material was blood, either unsorted or a sorted T cell fraction (not recorded which). These TCRs come from a female donor with ankylosing spondylitis or in good health (not recorded which). Each CDR3 is given with its conserved first and last residue. The D gene is left open where the match is weak. Rows give clone size only sometimes, using once, few, many, or a class for an expanded clone.

>.|TRBV9|TRBJ1-2|medium-sized
CASSVSNYGYTF
TGTGCCAGCAGCGTCAGTAACTATGGCTACACCTTC
>TRBD2|TRBV9|TRBJ2-5|many
CASSVGTGGHQETQYF
TGTGCCAGCAGCGTAGGTACGGGGGGACACCAAGAGACCCAGTACTTC
>.|TRBV9|TRBJ1-2|many
CASSLTGSYGYTF
TGTGCCAGCAGTTTAACCGGGAGCTATGGCTACACCTTC
>TRBD2|TRBV9|TRBJ2-5|many
CASSAGLAGVYQETQYF
TGTGCCAGCAGCGCGGGACTAGCGGGGGTCTACCAAGAGACCCAGTACTTC
>.|TRBV9|TRBJ1-1|.
CASTDPGGYGTEAFF
TGTGCCAGCACTGACCCCGGGGGTTACGGCACTGAAGCTTTCTTT
>TRBD1|TRBV9|TRBJ2-3|many
CASSVGREMWHRGRDTQYF
TGTGCCAGCAGCGTAGGAAGGGAAATGTGGCACAGGGGGAGGGATACGCAGTATTTT
>.|TRBV9|TRBJ2-3|many
CASSVVWDTDTQYF
TGTGCCAGCAGCGTAGTGTGGGACACAGATACGCAGTATTTT
>.|TRBV9|TRBJ1-3|.
CASSVGSSRASGNTIYF
TGTGCCAGCAGCGTAGGGTCAAGCAGAGCCTCTGGAAACACCATATATTTT
>TRBD2|TRBV9|TRBJ2-1|many
CASSVGPSGAYNEQFF
TGTGCCAGCAGCGTAGGGCCTAGCGGAGCCTACAATGAGCAGTTCTTC
>.|TRBV9|TRBJ1-2|many
CASSVEAGNYGYTF
TGTGCCAGCAGCGTAGAGGCAGGGAACTATGGCTACACCTTC
>.|TRBV9|TRBJ2-3|many
CASSVEAVPSTDTQYF
TGTGCCAGCAGCGTAGAAGCTGTTCCTAGCACAGATACGCAGTATTTT
>.|TRBV7-3|TRBJ1-2|many
CASSLPRQYQIYGYTF
TGTGCCAGCAGCCTCCCTAGACAGTATCAGATCTATGGCTACACCTTC
>.|TRBV9|TRBJ2-7|many
CASSPGVSPYEQYF
TGTGCCAGCAGCCCGGGGGTCTCGCCCTACGAGCAGTACTTC
>TRBD1|TRBV9|TRBJ2-4|many
CASSAGQGALLAKNIQYF
TGTGCCAGCAGCGCGGGACAGGGGGCCCTACTAGCCAAAAACATTCAGTACTTC
>TRBD1|TRBV9|TRBJ2-2|many
CASSATGPSGELFF
TGTGCCAGCAGCGCGACAGGGCCGTCCGGGGAGCTGTTTTTT
>.|TRBV9|TRBJ2-6|few
CASSVGGRGANVLTF
TGTGCCAGCAGCGTGGGGGGGCGAGGGGCCAACGTCCTGACTTTC
>.|TRBV9|TRBJ2-1|many
CASSASGVHVNEQFF
TGTGCCAGCAGCGCCTCGGGGGTTCATGTAAATGAGCAGTTCTTC
>TRBD1|TRBV9|TRBJ2-1|many
CASSVGTGPYNEQFF
TGTGCCAGCAGCGTAGGGACAGGGCCCTACAATGAGCAGTTCTTC
>.|TRBV9|TRBJ2-1|many
CASSVGSGVYEQFF
TGTGCCAGCAGCGTAGGATCGGGGGTCTATGAGCAGTTCTTC
>TRBD2|TRBV9|TRBJ2-3|many
CASSVGLAGKTSTDTQYF
TGTGCCAGCAGCGTGGGACTAGCGGGGAAGACCTCCACAGATACGCAGTATTTT
>TRBD2|TRBV9|TRBJ2-1|many
CASSPPGGLYNEQFF
TGTGCCAGCAGCCCACCGGGGGGGCTCTACAATGAGCAGTTCTTC